This paragraph reports one T cell receptor beta chain. The antigen is not known. Sequencing used immunoSEQ multiplex PCR; TCRdb keeps in-frame clones, though not all of them. The sample has more than 150,000 clones; approximately 90% are singletons. This sample was included in a study of T cell responses to AZD1222 COVID-19 vaccine. Overall study results and limits: Every sample of the repertoires postdated the peak T cell response. The sample set comprised mostly white British donors with more females, and clonal diversity was possibly underestimated. Receipt of two AZD1222 doses was followed by a rise in Spike-specific TCR breadth and depth.

The CDR3 is 12 amino acids. Trimming removed 7 bases at V and 7 bases at J, with 10 bases between. From germline, CDR1 is MDHEN and CDR2 SYDVKM. Sequencing used peripheral blood, obtained on day 0 of AZD1222 vaccination. The V call is TRBV28, the J call TRBJ2-2; D is unresolved. The receptor's source is an adult in good health. The CDR3: CASKGPNGELFF. Written as DNA, the CDR3 is TGTGCCAGCAAAGGCCCCAACGGGGAGCTGTTTTTT.